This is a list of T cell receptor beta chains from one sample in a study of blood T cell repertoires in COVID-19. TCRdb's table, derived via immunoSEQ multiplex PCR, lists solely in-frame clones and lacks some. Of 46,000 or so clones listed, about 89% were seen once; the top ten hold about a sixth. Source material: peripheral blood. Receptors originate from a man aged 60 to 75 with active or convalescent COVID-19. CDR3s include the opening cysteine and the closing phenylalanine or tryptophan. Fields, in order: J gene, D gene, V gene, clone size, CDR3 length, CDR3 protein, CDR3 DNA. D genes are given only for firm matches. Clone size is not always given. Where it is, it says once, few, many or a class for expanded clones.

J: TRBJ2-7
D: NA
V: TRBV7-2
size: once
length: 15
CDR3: CASSFSGHPMDEQYF
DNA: TGTGCCAGCAGCTTCTCCGGACACCCGATGGACGAGCAGTACTTC

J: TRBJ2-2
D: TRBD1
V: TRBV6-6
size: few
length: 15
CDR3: CASSGTGRGTGELFF
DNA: TGTGCCAGCAGTGGGACAGGGAGGGGCACCGGGGAGCTGTTTTTT

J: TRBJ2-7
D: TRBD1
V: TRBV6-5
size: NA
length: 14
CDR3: CASSYTGQSYEQYF
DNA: TGTGCCAGCAGTTACACGGGACAGTCTTACGAGCAGTACTTC

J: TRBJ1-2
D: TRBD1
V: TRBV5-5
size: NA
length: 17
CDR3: CASSTGTGGREWYGYTF
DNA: TGTGCCAGCAGCACCGGGACAGGGGGGCGGGAATGGTATGGCTACACCTTC

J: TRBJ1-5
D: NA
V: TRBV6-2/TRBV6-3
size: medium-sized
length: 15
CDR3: CASSSGTPSNQPQHF
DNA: TGTGCCAGCAGTTCTGGGACACCAAGCAATCAGCCCCAGCATTTT

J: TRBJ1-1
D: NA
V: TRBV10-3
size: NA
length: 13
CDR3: CAISEVDSAEAFF
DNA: TGTGCCATCAGTGAGGTGGACTCGGCTGAAGCTTTCTTT

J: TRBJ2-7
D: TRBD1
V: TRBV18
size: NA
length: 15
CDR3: CASSIGQGRAYEQYF
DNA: TGTGCCAGCTCCATCGGACAGGGCAGGGCCTACGAGCAGTACTTC

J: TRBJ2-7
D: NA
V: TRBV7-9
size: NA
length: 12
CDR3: CASSSTGYEQYF
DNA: TGTGCCAGCAGCTCCACAGGGTACGAGCAGTACTTC

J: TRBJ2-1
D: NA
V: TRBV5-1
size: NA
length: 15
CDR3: CASSPLAGPYNEQFF
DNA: TGCGCCAGCAGCCCCCTGGCGGGGCCCTACAATGAGCAGTTCTTC

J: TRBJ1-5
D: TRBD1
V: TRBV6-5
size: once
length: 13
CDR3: CASRGTGNQPQHF
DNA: TGTGCCAGCAGAGGGACAGGGAATCAGCCCCAGCATTTT

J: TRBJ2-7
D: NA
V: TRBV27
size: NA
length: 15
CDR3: CASSFGGPGSYEQYF
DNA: TGTGCCAGCAGTTTTGGCGGCCCTGGGTCCTACGAGCAGTACTTC

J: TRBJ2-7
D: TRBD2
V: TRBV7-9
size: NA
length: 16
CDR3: CASSQRATSGVGEQYF
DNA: TGTGCCAGCAGCCAAAGGGCAACTAGCGGGGTGGGCGAGCAGTACTTC

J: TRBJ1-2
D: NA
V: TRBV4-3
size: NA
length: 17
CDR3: CASSQQAYVDSSRGYTF
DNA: TGCGCCAGCAGCCAACAAGCCTATGTGGACAGTAGTAGGGGCTACACCTTC

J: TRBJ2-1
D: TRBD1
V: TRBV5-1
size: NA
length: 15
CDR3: CASSSTGDFDNEQFF
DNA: TGCGCCAGCAGCTCGACAGGGGATTTTGACAATGAGCAGTTCTTC

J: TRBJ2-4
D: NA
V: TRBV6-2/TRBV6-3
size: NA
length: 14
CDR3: CASSPTRIGNIQYF
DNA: TGTGCCAGCAGCCCTACCCGGATCGGGAACATTCAGTACTTC

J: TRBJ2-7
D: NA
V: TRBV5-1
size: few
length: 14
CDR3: CASSAYGESYEQYF
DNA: TGCGCCAGCAGCGCCTACGGGGAATCCTACGAGCAGTACTTC

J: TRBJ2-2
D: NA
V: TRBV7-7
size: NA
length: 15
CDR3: CASTNRGEATGELFF
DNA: TGTGCCAGCACCAACCGCGGGGAAGCCACCGGGGAGCTGTTTTTT

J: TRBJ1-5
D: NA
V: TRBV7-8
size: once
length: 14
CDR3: CASSWGQPNQPQHF
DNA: TGTGCCAGCAGCTGGGGACAACCAAATCAGCCCCAGCATTTT

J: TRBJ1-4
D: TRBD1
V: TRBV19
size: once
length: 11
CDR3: CASDRGKKLFF
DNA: TGTGCCTCGGACAGGGGGAAAAAACTGTTTTTT

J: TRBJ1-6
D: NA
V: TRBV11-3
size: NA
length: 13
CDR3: CASSPTRNSPLHF
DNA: TGTGCCAGCAGCCCGACAAGAAATTCACCCCTCCACTTT

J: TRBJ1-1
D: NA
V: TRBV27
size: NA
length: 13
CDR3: CAHKQGSNTEAFF
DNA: TGTGCTCATAAACAGGGTTCCAACACTGAAGCTTTCTTT

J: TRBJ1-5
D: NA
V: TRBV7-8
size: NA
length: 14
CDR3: CASSLSPQGQPQHF
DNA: TGTGCCAGCAGCTTATCGCCCCAGGGGCAGCCCCAGCATTTT

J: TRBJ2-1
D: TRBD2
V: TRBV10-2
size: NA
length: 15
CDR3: CASSEGAGTRNEQFF
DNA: TGCGCCAGCAGTGAAGGGGCGGGGACTAGGAATGAGCAGTTCTTC

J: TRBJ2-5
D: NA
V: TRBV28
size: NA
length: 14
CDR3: CASSFQGFQETQYF
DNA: TGTGCCAGCAGTTTCCAGGGTTTCCAAGAGACCCAGTACTTC

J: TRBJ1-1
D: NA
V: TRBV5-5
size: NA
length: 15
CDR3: CASSLLVTVNTEAFF
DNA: TGTGCCAGCAGCTTGTTGGTGACAGTGAACACTGAAGCTTTCTTT

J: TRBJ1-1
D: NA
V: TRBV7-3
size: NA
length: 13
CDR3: CASSTRAGTEAFF
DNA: TGTGCCAGCAGCACCCGGGCGGGCACTGAAGCTTTCTTT

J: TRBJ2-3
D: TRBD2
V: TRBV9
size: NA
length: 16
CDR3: CASSVLASGGADTQYF
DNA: TGTGCCAGCAGCGTACTGGCTAGCGGGGGGGCAGATACGCAGTATTTT

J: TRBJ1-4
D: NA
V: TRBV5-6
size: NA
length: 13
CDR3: CASSSGGREKLFF
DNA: TGTGCCAGCAGCTCCGGGGGAAGGGAAAAACTGTTTTTT

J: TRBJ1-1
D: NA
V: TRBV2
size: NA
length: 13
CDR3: CASNGQPNTEAFF
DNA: TGTGCCAGCAACGGACAGCCGAACACTGAAGCTTTCTTT

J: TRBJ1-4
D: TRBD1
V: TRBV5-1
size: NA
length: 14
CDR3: CASSPDRGQEKLFF
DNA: TGCGCCAGCAGCCCAGACAGGGGGCAGGAAAAACTGTTTTTT

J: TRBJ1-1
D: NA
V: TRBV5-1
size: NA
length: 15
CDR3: CASSSGPTRHTEAFF
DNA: TGCGCCAGCAGTTCTGGTCCCACCAGGCACACTGAAGCTTTCTTT

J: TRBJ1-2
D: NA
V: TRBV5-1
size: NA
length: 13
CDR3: CASSLRGMNGYTF
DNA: TGCGCCAGCAGCTTGAGGGGAATGAATGGCTACACCTTC

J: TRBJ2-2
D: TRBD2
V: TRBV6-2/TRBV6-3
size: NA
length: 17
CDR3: CASSYPMGGWNTGELFF
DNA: TGTGCCAGCAGTTACCCGATGGGAGGGTGGAACACCGGGGAGCTGTTTTTT

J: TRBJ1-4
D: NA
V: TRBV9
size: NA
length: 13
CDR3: CASSVGRDEKLFF
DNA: TGTGCCAGCAGCGTAGGCAGGGATGAAAAACTGTTTTTT

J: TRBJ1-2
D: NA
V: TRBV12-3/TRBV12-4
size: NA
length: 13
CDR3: CASSLGAARGYTF
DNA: TGTGCCAGCAGTTTAGGAGCAGCTAGAGGCTACACCTTC

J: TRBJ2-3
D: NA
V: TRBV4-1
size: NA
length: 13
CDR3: CASGLSSTDTQYF
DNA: TGCGCCAGTGGGCTGTCTAGCACAGATACGCAGTATTTT

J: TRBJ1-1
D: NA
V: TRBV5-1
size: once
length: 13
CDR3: CASSLIPLGEAFF
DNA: TGCGCCAGCAGCTTGATCCCTCTCGGTGAAGCTTTCTTT

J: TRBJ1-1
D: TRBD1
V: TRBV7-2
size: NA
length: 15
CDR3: CASSSGTGFYTEAFF
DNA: TGTGCCAGCAGTTCCGGGACAGGGTTTTACACTGAAGCTTTCTTT

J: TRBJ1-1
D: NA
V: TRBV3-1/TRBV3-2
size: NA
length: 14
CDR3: CASSRGGMNTEAFF
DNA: TGTGCCAGCAGCCGAGGGGGTATGAACACTGAAGCTTTCTTT

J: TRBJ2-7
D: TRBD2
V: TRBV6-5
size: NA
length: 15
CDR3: CASSFGLADSYEQYF
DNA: TGTGCCAGCAGCTTCGGACTAGCGGATTCCTACGAGCAGTACTTC

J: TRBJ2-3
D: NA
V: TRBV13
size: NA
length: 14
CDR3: CASSPAGSGDTQYF
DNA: TGTGCCAGCAGCCCGGCGGGCAGTGGGGATACGCAGTATTTT